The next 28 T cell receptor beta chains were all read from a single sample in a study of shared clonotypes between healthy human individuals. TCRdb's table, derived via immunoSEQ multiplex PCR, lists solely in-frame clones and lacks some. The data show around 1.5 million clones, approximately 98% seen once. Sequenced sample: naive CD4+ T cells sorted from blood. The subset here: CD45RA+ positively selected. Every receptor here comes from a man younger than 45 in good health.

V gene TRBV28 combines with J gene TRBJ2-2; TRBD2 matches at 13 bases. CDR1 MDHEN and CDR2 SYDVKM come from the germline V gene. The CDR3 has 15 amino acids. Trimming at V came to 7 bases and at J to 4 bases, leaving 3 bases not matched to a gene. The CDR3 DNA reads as TGTGCCAGCACCCGGACTAGCGGGAGCACCGGGGAGCTGTTTTTT. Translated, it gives CASTRTSGSTGELFF.

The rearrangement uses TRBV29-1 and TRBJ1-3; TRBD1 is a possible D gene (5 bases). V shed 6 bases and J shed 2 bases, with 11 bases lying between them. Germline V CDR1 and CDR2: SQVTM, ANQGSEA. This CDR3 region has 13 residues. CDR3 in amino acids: CSVSVGPGNTIYF. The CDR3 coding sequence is TGCAGCGTCTCGGTGGGACCTGGAAACACCATATATTTT.

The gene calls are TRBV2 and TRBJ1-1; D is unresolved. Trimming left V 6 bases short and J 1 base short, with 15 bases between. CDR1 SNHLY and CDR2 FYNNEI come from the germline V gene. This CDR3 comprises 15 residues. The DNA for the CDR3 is TGTGCCAGCAGCCGATCCGAGAAAGCGAACACTGAAGCTTTCTTT. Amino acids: CASSRSEKANTEAFF.

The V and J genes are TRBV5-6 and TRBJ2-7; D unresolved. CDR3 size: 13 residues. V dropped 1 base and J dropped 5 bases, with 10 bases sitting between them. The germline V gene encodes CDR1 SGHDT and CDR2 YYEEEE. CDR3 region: CASSLNGPHEQYF. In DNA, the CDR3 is TGTGCCAGCAGCTTGAATGGGCCCCACGAGCAGTACTTC.

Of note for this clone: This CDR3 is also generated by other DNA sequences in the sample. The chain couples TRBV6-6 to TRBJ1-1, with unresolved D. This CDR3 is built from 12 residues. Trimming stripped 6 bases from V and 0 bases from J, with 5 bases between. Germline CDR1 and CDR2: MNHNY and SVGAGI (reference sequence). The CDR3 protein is CASSPLNTEAFF. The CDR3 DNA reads TGTGCCAGCAGCCCCCTGAACACTGAAGCTTTCTTT.

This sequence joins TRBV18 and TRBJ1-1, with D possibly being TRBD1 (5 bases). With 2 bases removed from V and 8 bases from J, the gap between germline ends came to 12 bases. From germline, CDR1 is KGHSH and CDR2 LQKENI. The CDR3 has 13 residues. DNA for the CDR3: TGTGCCAGCTCACCAGGGGCACTTTTCGAAGCTTTCTTT. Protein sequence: CASSPGALFEAFF. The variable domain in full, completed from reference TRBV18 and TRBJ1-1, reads NAGVMQNPRHLVRRRGQEARLRCSPMKGHSHVYWYRQLPEEGLKFMVYLQKENIIDESGMPKERFSAEFPKEGPSILRIQQVVRGDSAAYFCASSPGALFEAFFGQGTRLTVV.

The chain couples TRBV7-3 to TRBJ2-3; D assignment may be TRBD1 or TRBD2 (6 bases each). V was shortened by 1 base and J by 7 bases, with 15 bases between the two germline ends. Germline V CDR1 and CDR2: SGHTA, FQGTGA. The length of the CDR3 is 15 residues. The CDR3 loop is CASSLIGGLGNTQYF. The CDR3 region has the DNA TGTGCCAGCAGCTTAATTGGGGGGCTGGGAAATACGCAGTATTTT.

CDR3 protein: CASSVEGGAGANVLTF. The CDR3 DNA reads TGTGCCAGCAGCGTAGAGGGGGGTGCCGGGGCCAACGTCCTGACTTTC. The V and J genes are TRBV9 and TRBJ2-6, with D possibly being TRBD1 or TRBD2 (6 bases each). Per germline, CDR1 SGDLS and CDR2 YYNGEE. Trimming removed 0 bases at V and 4 bases at J, with 11 bases between. The CDR3 loop spans 16 amino acids.

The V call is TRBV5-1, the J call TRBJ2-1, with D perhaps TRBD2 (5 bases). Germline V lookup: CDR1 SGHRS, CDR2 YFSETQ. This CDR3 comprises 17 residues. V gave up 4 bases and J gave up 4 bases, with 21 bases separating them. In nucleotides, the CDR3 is TGCGCCAGCAGCGCCGTAATTACTAGACGGGATTACAATGAGCAGTTCTTC. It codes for CASSAVITRRDYNEQFF. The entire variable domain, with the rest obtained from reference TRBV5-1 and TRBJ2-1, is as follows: KAGVTQTPRYLIKTRGQQVTLSCSPISGHRSVSWYQQTPGQGLQFLFEYFSETQRNKGNFPGRFSGRQFSNSRSEMNVSTLELGDSALYLCASSAVITRRDYNEQFFGPGTRLTVL.

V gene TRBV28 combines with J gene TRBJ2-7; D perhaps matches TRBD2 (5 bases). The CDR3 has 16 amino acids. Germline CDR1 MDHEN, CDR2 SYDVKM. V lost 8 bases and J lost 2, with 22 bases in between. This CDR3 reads CASAPVGLADTYEQYF. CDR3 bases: TGTGCCAGCGCTCCTGTCGGGCTAGCAGATACCTACGAGCAGTACTTC.

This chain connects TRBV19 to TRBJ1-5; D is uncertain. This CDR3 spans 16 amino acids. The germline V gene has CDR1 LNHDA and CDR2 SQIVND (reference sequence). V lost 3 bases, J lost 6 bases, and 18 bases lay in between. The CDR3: CASSIFSNRAFQPQHF. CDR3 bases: TGTGCCAGTAGTATCTTCTCCAACCGAGCGTTTCAGCCCCAGCATTTT.

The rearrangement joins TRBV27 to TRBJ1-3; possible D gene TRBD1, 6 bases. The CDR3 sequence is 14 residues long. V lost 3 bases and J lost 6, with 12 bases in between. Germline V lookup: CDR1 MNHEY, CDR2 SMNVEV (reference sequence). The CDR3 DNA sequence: TGTGCCAGCAGTTTGGATCCGGGACAAAACACCATATATTTT. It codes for CASSLDPGQNTIYF.

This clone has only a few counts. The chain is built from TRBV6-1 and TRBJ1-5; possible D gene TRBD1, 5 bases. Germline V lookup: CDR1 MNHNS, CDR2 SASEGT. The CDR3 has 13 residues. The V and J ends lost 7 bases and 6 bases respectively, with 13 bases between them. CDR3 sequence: CASNTQGSQPQHF. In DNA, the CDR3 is TGTGCCAGCAACACCCAGGGTAGTCAGCCCCAGCATTTT.

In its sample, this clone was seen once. CDR3 sequence reads: CASSPQDVETQYF. The CDR3 DNA sequence: TGTGCCAGCTCACCCCAGGACGTAGAGACCCAGTACTTC. J is TRBJ2-5 and V is TRBV18; D gene uncertain. This CDR3 is built from 13 residues. Germline V gene lookup returns CDR1 KGHSH and CDR2 LQKENI. The ends were cut back, 3 bases at V and 4 bases at J, with 9 bases in the middle. Full variable domain (rest looked up from reference TRBV18 and TRBJ2-5): NAGVMQNPRHLVRRRGQEARLRCSPMKGHSHVYWYRQLPEEGLKFMVYLQKENIIDESGMPKERFSAEFPKEGPSILRIQQVVRGDSAAYFCASSPQDVETQYFGPGTRLLVL.

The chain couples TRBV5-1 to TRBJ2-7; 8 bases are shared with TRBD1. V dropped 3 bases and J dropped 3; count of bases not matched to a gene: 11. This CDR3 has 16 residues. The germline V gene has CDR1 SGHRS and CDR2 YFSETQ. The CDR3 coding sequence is TGCGCCAGCAGCTACGGACAGGGCCTTGTGTACTACGAGCAGTACTTC. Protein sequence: CASSYGQGLVYYEQYF.

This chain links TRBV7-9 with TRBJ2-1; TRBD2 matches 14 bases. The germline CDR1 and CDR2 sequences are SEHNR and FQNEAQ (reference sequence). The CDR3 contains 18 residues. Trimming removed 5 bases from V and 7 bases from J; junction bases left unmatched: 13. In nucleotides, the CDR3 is TGTGCCAGCAGCCAGGCGGCCGGGACTAGCGGGAGAGCAAATGAGCAGTTCTTC. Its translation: CASSQAAGTSGRANEQFF.

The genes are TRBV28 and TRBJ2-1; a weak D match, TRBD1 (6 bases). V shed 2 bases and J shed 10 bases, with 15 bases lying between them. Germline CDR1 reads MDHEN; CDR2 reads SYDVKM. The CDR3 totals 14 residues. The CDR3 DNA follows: TGTGCCAGCAGTTTAGGCGGGCCTAGGGGGGAGCAGTTCTTC. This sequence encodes CASSLGGPRGEQFF. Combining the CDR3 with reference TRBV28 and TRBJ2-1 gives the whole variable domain DVKVTQSSRYLVKRTGEKVFLECVQDMDHENMFWYRQDPGLGLRLIYFSYDVKMKEKGDIPEGYSVSREKKERFSLILESASTNQTSMYLCASSLGGPRGEQFFGPGTRLTVL.

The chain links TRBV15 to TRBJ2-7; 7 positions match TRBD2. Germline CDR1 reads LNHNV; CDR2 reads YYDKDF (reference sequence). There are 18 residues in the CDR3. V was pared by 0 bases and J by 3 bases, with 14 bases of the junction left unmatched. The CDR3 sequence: CATSREPSGAIGGYEQYF. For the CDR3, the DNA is TGTGCCACCAGCAGAGAGCCTAGCGGAGCAATCGGAGGCTACGAGCAGTACTTC.

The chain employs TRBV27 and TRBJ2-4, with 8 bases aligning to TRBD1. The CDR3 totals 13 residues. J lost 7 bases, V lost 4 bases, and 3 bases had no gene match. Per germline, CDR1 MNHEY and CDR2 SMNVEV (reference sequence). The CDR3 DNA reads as TGTGCCAGCAGTTCGACAGGGGTTAACATTCAGTACTTC. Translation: CASSSTGVNIQYF.

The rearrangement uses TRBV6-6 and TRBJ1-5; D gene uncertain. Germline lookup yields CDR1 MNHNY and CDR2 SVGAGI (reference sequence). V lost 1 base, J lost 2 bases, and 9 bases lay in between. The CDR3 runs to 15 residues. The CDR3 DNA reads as TGTGCCAGCAGTTACTTAGGGTCCGGCAATCAGCCCCAGCATTTT. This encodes CASSYLGSGNQPQHF.

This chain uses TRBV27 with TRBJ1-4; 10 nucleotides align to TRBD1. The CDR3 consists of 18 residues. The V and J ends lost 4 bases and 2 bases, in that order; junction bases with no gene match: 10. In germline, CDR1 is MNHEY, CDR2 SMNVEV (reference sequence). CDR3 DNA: TGTGCCAGCAGTTCCGGGACAGGGGCGGTGGAGACTAATGAAAAACTGTTTTTT. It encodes CASSSGTGAVETNEKLFF.

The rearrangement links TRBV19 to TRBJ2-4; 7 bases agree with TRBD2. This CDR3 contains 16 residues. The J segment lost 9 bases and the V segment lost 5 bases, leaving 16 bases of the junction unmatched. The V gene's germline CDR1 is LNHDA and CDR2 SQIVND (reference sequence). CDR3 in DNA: TGTGCCAGTAGTTCTATACCGGGACTACTTTCCGGCATTCAGTACTTC. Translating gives CASSSIPGLLSGIQYF.

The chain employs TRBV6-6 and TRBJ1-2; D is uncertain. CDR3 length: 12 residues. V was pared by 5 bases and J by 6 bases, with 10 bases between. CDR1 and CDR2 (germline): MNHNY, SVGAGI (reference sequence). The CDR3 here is CASSLRGNGYTF. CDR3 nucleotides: TGTGCCAGCAGTCTACGTGGAAATGGCTACACCTTC.

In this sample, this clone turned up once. CDR3 bases: TGTGCCAGCAGCCCCCCAAACAGGGCTGATGACGAGCAGTACTTC. It translates to CASSPPNRADDEQYF. The chain recombines TRBV5-4 with TRBJ2-7; D is perhaps TRBD1 (6 bases). There are 15 residues in the CDR3. V was cut by 4 bases and J by 5 bases, with 19 bases left in between. Looked up from germline, CDR1 is SGHNT and CDR2 is YYREEE (reference sequence).

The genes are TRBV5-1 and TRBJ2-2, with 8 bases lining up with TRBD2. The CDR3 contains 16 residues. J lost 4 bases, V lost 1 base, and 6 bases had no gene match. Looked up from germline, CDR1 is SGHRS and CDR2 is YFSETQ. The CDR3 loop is CASSLSAGDRTGELFF. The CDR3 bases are TGCGCCAGCAGCTTGTCAGCGGGAGATCGCACCGGGGAGCTGTTTTTT.

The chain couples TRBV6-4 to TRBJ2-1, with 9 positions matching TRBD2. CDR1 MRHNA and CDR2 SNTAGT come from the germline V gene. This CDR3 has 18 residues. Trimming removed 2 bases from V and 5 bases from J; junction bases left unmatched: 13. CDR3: CASSDAPLIAGDHNEQFF. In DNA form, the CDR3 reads TGTGCCAGCAGTGACGCCCCCTTGATAGCGGGAGACCACAATGAGCAGTTCTTC.

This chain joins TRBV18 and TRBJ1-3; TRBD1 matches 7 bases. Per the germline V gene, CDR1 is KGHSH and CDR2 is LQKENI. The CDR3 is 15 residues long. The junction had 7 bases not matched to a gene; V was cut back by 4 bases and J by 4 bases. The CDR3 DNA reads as TGTGCCAGCTCACAAGAAACAGGGGTCGGAAACACCATATATTTT. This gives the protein CASSQETGVGNTIYF.

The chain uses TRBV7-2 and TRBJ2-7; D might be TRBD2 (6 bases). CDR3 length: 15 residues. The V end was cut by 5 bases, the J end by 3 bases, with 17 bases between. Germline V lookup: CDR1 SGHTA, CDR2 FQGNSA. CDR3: CASSQGSLGGYEQYF. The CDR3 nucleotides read TGTGCCAGCAGCCAGGGATCCTTGGGGGGCTACGAGCAGTACTTC.